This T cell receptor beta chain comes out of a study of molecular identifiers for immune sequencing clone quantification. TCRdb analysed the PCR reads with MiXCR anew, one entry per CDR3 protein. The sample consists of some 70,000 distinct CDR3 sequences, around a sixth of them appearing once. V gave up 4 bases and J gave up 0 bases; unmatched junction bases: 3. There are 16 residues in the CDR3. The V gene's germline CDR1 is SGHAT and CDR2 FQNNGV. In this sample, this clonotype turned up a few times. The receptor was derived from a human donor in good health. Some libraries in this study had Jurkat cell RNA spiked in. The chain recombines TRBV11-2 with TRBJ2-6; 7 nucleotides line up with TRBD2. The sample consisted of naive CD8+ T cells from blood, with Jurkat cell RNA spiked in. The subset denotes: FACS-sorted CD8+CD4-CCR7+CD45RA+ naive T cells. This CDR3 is CASSYGGGSGANVLTF. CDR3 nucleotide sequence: TGTGCCAGCAGCTATGGCGGGGGCTCTGGGGCCAACGTCCTGACTTTC.